This T cell receptor (beta chain) was profiled in a study of T cells after yellow fever vaccination. Using its own MiXCR run on the 5' RACE reads, TCRdb lists one record per CDR3 protein. Counted here are 600,000 to 750,000 distinct CDR3 sequences, more than 9% occurring once; the ten biggest clones make up around 14%. Study-level findings and limits: Researchers report a weaker secondary response that nonetheless peaked faster, day 5 versus 15. In post-booster samples, most primary-vaccination clones reappeared (approximately 95% CD4, roughly 89% CD8).

Losses at the gene ends were 5 bases for V and 5 bases for J; bases not matched to a gene: 5. The CDR3 has 15 residues. From germline, CDR1 is SEHNR and CDR2 FQNEAQ (reference sequence). Worth noting for this clonotype: Its antigen remains unidentified.

V and J are TRBV7-9 and TRBJ1-4; 10 bases align to TRBD1. The sequence derives from a man younger than 40 who received the YFV17D yellow fever vaccine. Sequences were derived from PBMCs, sampled on the day of the yellow fever booster vaccination. In nucleotides, the CDR3 is TGTGCCAGCAGCCCGGACAGGGGGAAAAATGAAAAACTGTTTTTT. Protein: CASSPDRGKNEKLFF.